Described below is a single T cell receptor (beta chain) sequence and its context. Its specificity is not known. TCRdb called the reads again in MiXCR, with one record for every CDR3 protein. This sample has about a million distinct CDR3 sequences; around 29% occur once, and the top ten carry 11% to 15%. The sample belongs to a study of T cell repertoires in cytomegalovirus infection. Across the study: Signatures in public TCR beta sequences pointed to both CMV infection and matching HLA type. Study outcomes and limitations: Clonotypes of TCR beta that were HLA-C-restricted and CMV-specific dominated the ex vivo response.

CDR1 MNHEY and CDR2 SMNVEV come from the germline V gene (reference sequence). The ends lost 0 bases at V and 7 bases at J; junction bases unmatched: 5. The CDR3 sequence is 15 residues long. Sequenced here: cultured CD8+ T cells from PBMCs, sampled from culture after CMV antigen stimulation. This sequence joins TRBV27 and TRBJ2-5, with TRBD2 matching 10 bases. This clonotype was sampled from a human donor in good health (CMV status not recorded). Some clones in this sample may be carry-over from other donors' samples. CDR3 nucleotides: TGTGCCAGCAGTTTATCCCTAGCGGGGGAGGCGACCCAGTACTTC. Translation gives CASSLSLAGEATQYF.